Below, 27 T cell receptor beta chains from the same sample are listed, as sequenced in a study of T cell responses to AZD1222 COVID-19 vaccine. This table comes from immunoSEQ multiplex PCR, and its TCRdb copy is limited to in-frame clones, with some not included. Of about 59,000 clones listed, 85% to 90% are singletons. This sample comprised peripheral blood, obtained 28 days after the second AZD1222 dose. These receptors were collected from an adult who received the AZD1222 COVID-19 vaccine.

The DNA of the CDR3 is TGCGCCAGCAGCTTGACTAGCGGGAGTTACGAGCAGTACTTC. Translating it yields CASSLTSGSYEQYF. The V and J genes are TRBV5-1 and TRBJ2-7; 11 nucleotides align to TRBD2. Germline lookup yields CDR1 SGHRS and CDR2 YFSETQ. J lost 4 bases, V lost 1 base, and 1 base had no gene match. The CDR3 loop spans 14 amino acids.

The rearrangement joins TRBV4-2 to TRBJ2-2, with D unclear. The CDR3 totals 15 residues. The germline V gene encodes CDR1 LGHNA and CDR2 YNFKEQ. Trimming took 0 bases from V and 1 from J, leaving 6 bases between them. As DNA, the CDR3 is TGTGCCAGCAGCCAAGAAAGAAGGAACACCGGGGAGCTGTTTTTT. Its protein product is CASSQERRNTGELFF.

The rearrangement uses TRBV27 and TRBJ1-2; tentatively, D is TRBD1 (5 bases). V dropped 4 bases and J dropped 4 bases, with 16 bases sitting between them. There are 15 residues in the CDR3. The V gene's germline CDR1 is MNHEY and CDR2 SMNVEV (reference sequence). CDR3 residues: CASSSGTGTVYGYTF. CDR3 bases: TGTGCCAGCAGTTCCGGGACTGGGACCGTCTATGGCTACACCTTC.

The gene calls are TRBV4-1 and TRBJ2-1; D is perhaps TRBD2 (7 bases). The CDR3 is 17 amino acids. Germline V lookup: CDR1 MGHRA, CDR2 YSYEKL. V gave up 0 bases and J gave up 11 bases, with 23 bases separating them. Written as DNA, the CDR3 is TGCGCCAGCAGCCAAGATGGCGGGGGATTAGGGGACACTCAGCAGTTCTTC. Translating it yields CASSQDGGGLGDTQQFF.

The chain carries TRBV28 and TRBJ2-7; D perhaps matches TRBD1 (5 bases). This CDR3 spans 16 amino acids. Germline V gene sequence: CDR1 MDHEN, CDR2 SYDVKM. Trimming removed 3 bases from V and 1 base from J, with 16 bases in between. CDR3 DNA: TGTGCCAGCAGTTTCCAGGGCACCCTGAAGTCCTACGAGCAGTACTTC. It yields the protein CASSFQGTLKSYEQYF.

The gene calls are TRBV7-8 and TRBJ2-7, with D perhaps TRBD2 (5 bases). The CDR3 runs 17 residues. The V gene lost 5 bases and the J gene lost 3 bases, with 23 bases spanning the gap. CDR1 is SGHVS and CDR2 is FQNEAQ in the germline V gene. The CDR3, as DNA: TGTGCCAGCAGCCCCCGAAAGGCTAGCTTGGTTTACTACGAGCAGTACTTC. Residues: CASSPRKASLVYYEQYF.

The chain is built from TRBV11-2 and TRBJ1-1; perhaps TRBD1 as D (6 bases). Looked up from germline, CDR1 is SGHAT and CDR2 is FQNNGV. V lost 8 bases to trimming and J lost 4 bases, with 20 bases between them. The CDR3 has 15 amino acids. CDR3 nucleotides: TGTGCCAGCTCCGAGGGGGGGCGCCGGTCCACTGAAGCTTTCTTT. It encodes CASSEGGRRSTEAFF.

The V gene is TRBV19, the J gene TRBJ2-3; tentatively, D is TRBD1 (6 bases). Trimming took off 4 bases at V and 4 bases at J, with 6 bases between the two ends. The CDR3 contains 12 residues. Germline V lookup: CDR1 LNHDA, CDR2 SQIVND (reference sequence). The CDR3 loop reads CASSTGADTQYF. CDR3 nucleotides: TGTGCCAGTAGTACAGGGGCAGATACGCAGTATTTT.

The rearrangement links TRBV18 to TRBJ1-1; no firm D call. CDR3 length equals 13 residues. CDR1 and CDR2 (germline): KGHSH, LQKENI. V shed 4 bases and J shed 1 base, with 7 bases lying between them. CDR3 sequence reads: CASSQQKNTEAFF. The CDR3 bases are TGTGCCAGCTCACAACAGAAGAACACTGAAGCTTTCTTT.

The V and J genes are TRBV5-1 and TRBJ1-6; D uncertain. V was clipped by 0 bases and J by 10 bases, with 11 bases between them. CDR3 length: 14 amino acids. CDR1 is SGHRS and CDR2 is YFSETQ in the germline V gene. This CDR3 is CASSLGQADSPLHF. The CDR3 DNA reads TGCGCCAGCAGCTTGGGCCAAGCGGACTCACCCCTCCACTTT.

The chain is built from TRBV3-1 (or the pseudogene TRBV3-2) and TRBJ2-6; D not resolved. V was cut by 1 base and J by 0 bases, with 13 bases left in between. CDR1 is LGHDT, CDR2 YNNKEL, per germline (reference sequence). CDR3 length: 18 residues. The CDR3 here is CASSQVSGSSSGANVLTF. The CDR3 region has the DNA TGTGCCAGCAGCCAAGTATCGGGTAGCAGCTCTGGGGCCAACGTCCTGACTTTC.

The rearrangement uses TRBV5-6 and TRBJ2-5; the match to TRBD2 covers 9 bases. Germline trimming cut 4 bases from V and 5 bases from J; bases unmatched to any gene: 12. Germline V CDR1 and CDR2: SGHDT, YYEEEE. The CDR3 totals 16 residues. The DNA of the CDR3 is TGTGCCAGCAGCACGGCCCCGGCGGGGGGGCTGGAGACCCAGTACTTC. It specifies CASSTAPAGGLETQYF.

The chain is built from TRBV7-8 and TRBJ1-5; no reliable D call. Per the germline V gene, CDR1 is SGHVS and CDR2 is FQNEAQ. The CDR3 covers 15 residues. V was cut by 2 bases and J by 8 bases, with 16 bases left in between. The CDR3 coding sequence is TGTGCCAGCAGCTTAATCACTGGCGGTTGGGAGCCCCAGCATTTT. Translated, it gives CASSLITGGWEPQHF.

CDR3 nucleotides: TGTGCCAGCTCACCACCTGGCAGGGTTGGCACTGAAGCTTTCTTT. This gives the protein CASSPPGRVGTEAFF. The rearrangement uses TRBV18 and TRBJ1-1, with D possibly TRBD1 on 5 matching bases. Trimming removed 0 bases at V and 4 bases at J, with 12 bases between. The CDR3 consists of 15 residues. Germline CDR1 KGHSH, CDR2 LQKENI.

This clone was observed once. The chain combines TRBV10-3 with TRBJ1-2; D gene unclear. CDR1 is ENHRY, CDR2 SYGVKD, per germline. The V gene lost 2 bases and the J gene lost 5 bases, with 15 bases spanning the gap. This CDR3 has 15 residues. The CDR3 DNA reads as TGTGCCATCAGTGAGGTACACCCGCGACAATATGGCTACACCTTC. Protein: CAISEVHPRQYGYTF.

The chain recombines TRBV19 with TRBJ1-5, with 8 bases matching TRBD1. The CDR3 is 14 amino acids. V dropped 3 bases and J dropped 5; count of bases not matched to a gene: 3. Germline CDR1 reads LNHDA; CDR2 reads SQIVND (reference sequence). CDR3 bases: TGTGCCAGTAGTATTGGGACAGGCGATCAGCCCCAGCATTTT. Protein product: CASSIGTGDQPQHF.

The gene calls are TRBV27 and TRBJ1-6, with 7 bases that match TRBD1. Germline V gene sequence: CDR1 MNHEY, CDR2 SMNVEV (reference sequence). Trimming cost V 4 bases and J 6 bases; bases outside gene matches: 9. CDR3 length: 16 amino acids. CDR3: CASSSVRGPSNSPLHF. The DNA of the CDR3 is TGTGCCAGCAGTTCTGTGAGGGGGCCCAGTAATTCACCCCTCCACTTT.

The gene calls are TRBV7-9 and TRBJ1-6, with a possible D match to TRBD1 (6 bases). Trimming stripped 9 bases from V and 0 bases from J, with 12 bases between. Germline CDR1 and CDR2: SEHNR and FQNEAQ (reference sequence). The CDR3 runs 15 residues. The CDR3 loop reads CASRGGASYNSPLHF. For the CDR3, the DNA is TGTGCCAGTAGGGGGGGCGCCTCCTATAATTCACCCCTCCACTTT.

V is TRBV12-5 and J is TRBJ2-7, with 10 positions matching TRBD2. Unmatched junction bases numbered 6, after V lost 1 base and J lost 9 bases. Germline V gives CDR1 LGHNT, CDR2 FRNRAP. The CDR3 consists of 14 residues. The CDR3: CASGLGGTSERQYF. The CDR3 nucleotides are TGTGCTAGTGGTTTGGGAGGGACTAGCGAAAGGCAGTACTTC.

This sequence joins TRBV4-3 and TRBJ2-1; 10 bases align to TRBD2. Germline loops: CDR1 LGHNA, CDR2 YSLEER. This CDR3 has 15 amino acids. V lost 3 bases to trimming and J lost 5 bases; unmatched junction nucleotides: 4. The DNA of the CDR3 is TGCGCCAGCAGCCACGGGACTAGCGCAAACAATGAGCAGTTCTTC. The encoded protein is CASSHGTSANNEQFF.

Written as DNA, the CDR3 is TGTGCCAGCAGCTTGAGGCTTCAGAGCTCCTATAATTCACCCCTCCACTTT. Amino acids: CASSLRLQSSYNSPLHF. This sequence joins TRBV5-8 and TRBJ1-6; D gene ambiguous. From germline, CDR1 is SGHTS and CDR2 YDEGEE. This CDR3 has 17 residues. Trimming took 1 base from V and 0 from J, leaving 11 bases between them.

The chain combines TRBV10-3 with TRBJ1-1; 8 nucleotides match TRBD1. The CDR3 has 15 residues. From germline, CDR1 is ENHRY and CDR2 SYGVKD. The ends lost 5 bases at V and 3 bases at J; junction bases unmatched: 8. The CDR3 DNA reads TGTGCCATCAGTTCCGGTCAGGGGGCTGACACTGAAGCTTTCTTT. Its protein product is CAISSGQGADTEAFF.

This chain links TRBV2 with TRBJ1-1, with a weak D call TRBD1 (5 bases). Trimming shortened V by 4 bases and J by 3 bases, and 9 bases separated the two germline ends. Germline-derived CDR1 and CDR2 are SNHLY and FYNNEI. This CDR3 comprises 13 residues. CDR3 in amino acids: CASSVRGDTEAFF. CDR3 coding DNA: TGTGCCAGCAGTGTTAGGGGTGACACTGAAGCTTTCTTT. Full variable domain (outside the CDR3, taken from reference TRBV2 and TRBJ1-1): EPEVTQTPSHQVTQMGQEVILRCVPISNHLYFYWYRQILGQKVEFLVSFYNNEISEKSEIFDDQFSVERPDGSNFTLKIRSTKLEDSAMYFCASSVRGDTEAFFGQGTRLTVV.

This chain uses TRBV28 with TRBJ2-4; D gene unclear. The CDR3 covers 17 residues. Deletions cut 4 bases from V and 0 bases from J, with 16 bases between. In germline, CDR1 is MDHEN, CDR2 SYDVKM. The CDR3: CASSSPLEWLAKNIQYF. CDR3 bases: TGTGCCAGCAGTTCCCCCCTTGAGTGGCTAGCCAAAAACATTCAGTACTTC.

This chain joins TRBV3-1 (or the pseudogene TRBV3-2) and TRBJ1-5; D is perhaps TRBD1 (5 bases). Trimming took 4 bases from V and 3 from J, leaving 16 bases between them. CDR3 length: 16 amino acids. CDR1 and CDR2 (germline): LGHDT, YNNKEL (reference sequence). DNA for the CDR3: TGTGCCAGCAGCCTAGGGTTCCGGGACCTCAATCAGCCCCAGCATTTT. Its protein product is CASSLGFRDLNQPQHF.

V gene TRBV7-2 combines with J gene TRBJ2-7; D ambiguous. The germline CDR1 and CDR2 sequences are SGHTA and FQGNSA. Trimming cost V 5 bases and J 0 bases, with 11 bases left between them. The CDR3 length is 14 residues. CDR3 DNA: TGTGCCAGCAGCCCCAGGACGCACTCCTACGAGCAGTACTTC. It translates to CASSPRTHSYEQYF.

The CDR3 protein is CASSASGSLGADTQYF. The CDR3 DNA reads TGTGCCAGCAGCGCTTCAGGGTCTCTGGGAGCAGATACGCAGTATTTT. The chain carries TRBV11-3 and TRBJ2-3; D assignment may be TRBD1 or TRBD2 (5 bases each). CDR1 and CDR2 (germline): SGHNT, YENEEA. V lost 5 bases, J lost 4 bases, and 19 bases lay in between. The CDR3 consists of 16 residues.